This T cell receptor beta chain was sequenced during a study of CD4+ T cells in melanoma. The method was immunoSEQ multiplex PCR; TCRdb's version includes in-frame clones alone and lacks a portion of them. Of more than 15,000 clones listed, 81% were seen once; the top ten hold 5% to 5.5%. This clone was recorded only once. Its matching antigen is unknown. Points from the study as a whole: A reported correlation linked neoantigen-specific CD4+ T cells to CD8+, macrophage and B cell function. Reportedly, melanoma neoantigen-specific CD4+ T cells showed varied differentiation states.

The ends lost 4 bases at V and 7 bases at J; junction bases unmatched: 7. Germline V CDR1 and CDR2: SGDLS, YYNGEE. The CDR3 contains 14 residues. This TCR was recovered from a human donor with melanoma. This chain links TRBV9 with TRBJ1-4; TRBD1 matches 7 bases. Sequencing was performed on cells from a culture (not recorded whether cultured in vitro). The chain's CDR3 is CASSPRQGGEKLFF. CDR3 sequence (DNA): TGTGCCAGCAGCCCGCGACAGGGAGGTGAAAAACTGTTTTTT.